This T cell receptor (beta chain) was identified in a study of vaccination effects on CD4 cells after COVID-19. Data came from immunoSEQ multiplex PCR; TCRdb stores just in-frame clones and leaves some out. Among 65,000 to 85,000 clones listed, 75% to 85% were seen once. To note about this clone: As yet, its antigen is unknown.

Viral peptide pool expansion of antigen-specific CD4+ T cells preceded sequencing in the ViraFEST assay. It was after 10 days of culture that CD4+ T cells were isolated. People in the vaccine group had not been infected with SARS-CoV-2 before, and their nucleocapsid antibodies were negative. A few million PBMC per well received approximately 11 IU/ml IL-2 and 9 to 10 ug/ml peptides in culture. Sample: CD4+ T cells from PBMCs cultured with SARS-CoV-2 spike peptides, taken before COVID-19 vaccination. The receptor's source is a human donor who received a COVID-19 vaccine.

This chain's CDR3 is CASSPSGIYNEQFF. CDR3 in DNA: TGTGCCAGCTCACCTAGCGGGATCTACAATGAGCAGTTCTTC. V usage is TRBV18 and J usage is TRBJ2-1; the match to TRBD2 covers 8 bases. Germline lookup yields CDR1 KGHSH and CDR2 LQKENI. With V trimmed by 3 bases and J by 3 bases, 1 base remained unmatched. This CDR3 region has 14 residues.